The sequence of this T cell receptor (beta chain) was determined in a study of cytomegalovirus exposure and HLA in healthy donors. Study outcomes and limitations: Further analysis, carried out later, found HLA-associated TCR beta chains more clonally expanded than equally common other chains. Within a later analysis, the majority of CMV-associated TCR beta chains appeared HLA-restricted. High sensitivity and specificity were reportedly achieved when the classifier diagnosed cytomegalovirus status. TCR beta sequences numbering under 20,000 were associated with HLA alleles at 0.05 false discovery rate in a later analysis.

Trimming took off 1 base at V and 8 bases at J, with 11 bases between the two ends. The CDR3 has 14 amino acids. Germline loops: CDR1 MGHRA, CDR2 YSYEKL. Concerning this clone: Its antigen is not identified.

Primers included in the PCR were 60 Vbeta and 13 Jbeta primers. Repertoires were generated with immunoSEQ multiplex PCR, while TCRdb's copy carries only in-frame clones and drops some. This sample has approximately 83,000 clones, with 80% found just once. This clonotype originated in a man aged 18-30 years in good health and CMV-seronegative. The genes are TRBV4-1 and TRBJ2-2; unclear D gene. The sequencing input was PBMCs. The CDR3 DNA is TGCGCCAGCAGCCAAGCGGGTCGCGCTGGGGAGCTGTTTTTT. This translates into CASSQAGRAGELFF.